This T cell receptor beta chain derives from a study of blood T cells in healthy people across ages. The sample holds a few counts of this clonotype. Its antigen is currently unknown. A second PCR, run for 7 to 11 cycles, used a sample-barcoded 5' primer plus a J-beta primer mix. TCRdb passed the 5' RACE reads through MiXCR, listing each CDR3 protein once. The sample lists around 1,500,000 distinct CDR3 sequences; 40% to 50% were seen once. The CDR3 length is 15 residues. Germline CDR1 reads DFQATT; CDR2 reads SNEGSKA (reference sequence). Unmatched junction bases numbered 8, after V lost 0 bases and J lost 3 bases. Study-wide results and limits: TCR beta diversity, measured per million T cells, fell in a roughly linear way with age.

Isolation yielded PBMCs, at least 6.5 million per sample, in every case. The J gene is TRBJ2-7, the V gene TRBV20-1, with 7 bases matching TRBD2. This TCR came from a woman in her late teens or twenties in good health. Sequencing was done on a sample of blood. CDR3 in amino acids: CSARERTSPGYEQYF. CDR3 DNA sequence: TGCAGTGCTAGAGAGCGGACTAGTCCTGGCTACGAGCAGTACTTC.